The rows below give T cell receptor beta chains drawn from one sample of a study of T cell responses to AZD1222 COVID-19 vaccine. Some clones are missing from TCRdb's copy, which holds only in-frame ones; the method was immunoSEQ multiplex PCR. Of roughly 170,000 clones in the sample, 94% are singletons; the top ten hold roughly 1.7%. Sequenced here: peripheral blood, sampled 28 days after the second AZD1222 dose. The source is an adult who received the AZD1222 COVID-19 vaccine. The CDR3 runs from the conserved cysteine through the conserved F or W. A D gene is named only where the DNA matches it firmly. A row's size may be missing; if present it is once, few, many or a size class.

j_gene: TRBJ1-5
v_gene: TRBV4-1
abundance: .
d_gene: .
CDR3nt: TGCGCCAGCAGCCCTGGGCTTTCGGTGGACAATCAGCCCCAGCATTTT
CDR3aa: CASSPGLSVDNQPQHF

j_gene: TRBJ1-5
v_gene: TRBV3-1/TRBV3-2
abundance: .
d_gene: TRBD1
CDR3nt: TGTGCCAGCCGGGACAGGGGTCTGGGGCCCCAGCATTTT
CDR3aa: CASRDRGLGPQHF

j_gene: TRBJ1-2
v_gene: TRBV27
abundance: .
d_gene: TRBD1
CDR3nt: TGTGCCAGCAGGTCAACCGGGACAGAGAACTATGGCTACACCTTC
CDR3aa: CASRSTGTENYGYTF

j_gene: TRBJ1-5
v_gene: TRBV6-2/TRBV6-3
abundance: .
d_gene: .
CDR3nt: TGTGCCAGCAGTTATGTGGGATATAGCAATCAGCCCCAGCATTTT
CDR3aa: CASSYVGYSNQPQHF

j_gene: TRBJ1-1
v_gene: TRBV6-2/TRBV6-3
abundance: .
d_gene: TRBD1
CDR3nt: TGTGCCAGCAGTTACTCCCGACAGGGTACAGGGGCTTTCTTT
CDR3aa: CASSYSRQGTGAFF

j_gene: TRBJ2-7
v_gene: TRBV2
abundance: few
d_gene: TRBD1
CDR3nt: TGTGCCAGCCGGCAGGGGGATAACGAGCAGTACTTC
CDR3aa: CASRQGDNEQYF

j_gene: TRBJ2-5
v_gene: TRBV5-8
abundance: .
d_gene: TRBD2
CDR3nt: TGTGCCAGCAGCCCGGGGGGGCAGGGTGTGGAGACCCAGTACTTC
CDR3aa: CASSPGGQGVETQYF

j_gene: TRBJ1-1
v_gene: TRBV19
abundance: .
d_gene: TRBD1
CDR3nt: TGTGCCAGTAGTATTGGGACAGGGGAATGGAACACTGAAGCTTTCTTT
CDR3aa: CASSIGTGEWNTEAFF

j_gene: TRBJ2-5
v_gene: TRBV6-6
abundance: .
d_gene: .
CDR3nt: TGTGCCAGCAGTCACACTGCGCAAGAGACCCAGTACTTC
CDR3aa: CASSHTAQETQYF

j_gene: TRBJ2-6
v_gene: TRBV6-1
abundance: once
d_gene: .
CDR3nt: TGTGCCAGCAGTGAAATGGGGTTCTCTGGGGCCAACGTCCTGACTTTC
CDR3aa: CASSEMGFSGANVLTF